These T cell receptor beta chains were read from a single sample in a study of T-cell reconstitution after alpha-beta-depleted transplantation in children. TCRdb used MiXCR to reprocess the PCR reads, holding one entry per CDR3 protein. The sample contains hundreds of thousands of distinct CDR3 sequences, under 15% of which appear only once. The starting material was PBMCs, obtained before TCRalphabeta/CD19-depleted stem cell transplant. These receptors were taken from a girl aged 2-10 years with congenital amegakaryocytic thrombocytopenia, due to receive a stem cell transplant. CDR3s include the opening cysteine and the closing phenylalanine or tryptophan. Each record gives: clone size, CDR3 length, J gene, D gene, V gene, CDR3 DNA, CDR3 protein. D genes are given only for firm matches. Not all rows give a size; the values are once, few, many and, for expanded clones, a class.

size: many
length: 14
J: TRBJ2-1
D: NA
V: TRBV9
DNA: TGTGCCAGCAGCGTTAGCAGCAGAGTCGATGAGCAGTTCTTC
CDR3: CASSVSSRVDEQFF

size: many
length: 16
J: TRBJ2-1
D: TRBD2
V: TRBV5-4
DNA: TGTGCCAGCAGCCCCAGGACTAGCGGGCTTTACAATGAGCAGTTCTTC
CDR3: CASSPRTSGLYNEQFF

size: many
length: 12
J: TRBJ2-7
D: NA
V: TRBV27
DNA: TGTGCCAGCAGTCCCCCTCTGGGGGAGCAGTACTTC
CDR3: CASSPPLGEQYF

size: few
length: 12
J: TRBJ2-7
D: NA
V: TRBV10-1
DNA: TGCGCCAGCAGTGGGGACCGATACGAGCAGTACTTC
CDR3: CASSGDRYEQYF

size: many
length: 13
J: TRBJ2-2
D: NA
V: TRBV7-2
DNA: TGTGCCAGCAGTCCGTATGTACCCGAGGAGCTGTTTTTT
CDR3: CASSPYVPEELFF

size: NA
length: 17
J: TRBJ2-6
D: TRBD1
V: TRBV15
DNA: TGTGCCACCAGCAGAGATCAGACAGGGTCTGGGGCCAACGTCCTGACTTTC
CDR3: CATSRDQTGSGANVLTF

size: NA
length: 19
J: TRBJ2-2
D: TRBD2
V: TRBV12-3/TRBV12-4
DNA: TGTGCCAGCTACGCCTTAGGGCCGGGGCTAGCGGATAACACCGGGGAGCTGTTTTTT
CDR3: CASYALGPGLADNTGELFF

size: NA
length: 12
J: TRBJ2-1
D: NA
V: TRBV7-9
DNA: TGTGCCAGCGGACCCGCCTACAATGAGCAGTTCTTC
CDR3: CASGPAYNEQFF

size: few
length: 15
J: TRBJ2-5
D: NA
V: TRBV28
DNA: TGTGCCAGCAGTCGGCGCGGTGGGAGGTCTGAGACCCAGTACTTC
CDR3: CASSRRGGRSETQYF

size: few
length: 14
J: TRBJ2-7
D: TRBD1
V: TRBV28
DNA: TGTGCCAGCAGTGACAGGGGCCCTACCTACGAGCAGTACTTC
CDR3: CASSDRGPTYEQYF

size: many
length: 13
J: TRBJ2-7
D: TRBD1
V: TRBV20-1
DNA: TGCGGAGTTAGACAGGGGTCTTCCTACGAGCAGTACTTC
CDR3: CGVRQGSSYEQYF

size: many
length: 15
J: TRBJ2-1
D: TRBD2
V: TRBV19
DNA: TGTGCCAGTAGTATTATGTCTAGCGGGAGCTATGAGCAGTTCTTC
CDR3: CASSIMSSGSYEQFF

size: many
length: 17
J: TRBJ2-2
D: TRBD1
V: TRBV20-1
DNA: TGCAGTGCTAGAGATGTCAGACAGGGATTCAACACCGGGGAGCTGTTTTTT
CDR3: CSARDVRQGFNTGELFF

size: few
length: 15
J: TRBJ1-2
D: TRBD1
V: TRBV5-1
DNA: TGCGCCAGCAGTCTCGACGGACAGGCCAGCGATGGCTACACCTTC
CDR3: CASSLDGQASDGYTF

size: many
length: 15
J: TRBJ2-1
D: TRBD2
V: TRBV9
DNA: TGTGCCAGCAGCGCACGCGGGAGGGATTACAATGAGCAGTTCTTC
CDR3: CASSARGRDYNEQFF

size: many
length: 16
J: TRBJ2-2
D: TRBD2
V: TRBV5-1
DNA: TGCGCCAGCAGCTTACCCCTAGCGGACGACACCGGGGAGCTGTTTTTT
CDR3: CASSLPLADDTGELFF

size: few
length: 17
J: TRBJ2-5
D: NA
V: TRBV6-2/TRBV6-3
DNA: TGTGCCAGCACCCCAAGGGGAACGAGATTCCCCCAAGAGACCCAGTACTTC
CDR3: CASTPRGTRFPQETQYF

size: many
length: 17
J: TRBJ1-2
D: TRBD1
V: TRBV5-5
DNA: TGTGCCAGCAGCTCCGGAGGGACAGGCGTCGTCAACTATGGCTACACCTTC
CDR3: CASSSGGTGVVNYGYTF

size: many
length: 14
J: TRBJ2-7
D: TRBD2
V: TRBV24-1
DNA: TGTGCCACCAAGGGACTAGCGGGGAACTACGAGCAGTACTTC
CDR3: CATKGLAGNYEQYF

size: NA
length: 14
J: TRBJ2-1
D: TRBD2
V: TRBV28
DNA: TGTGCCACATCCGGGACTAGCGGTGGCAGTGAGCAGTTCTTC
CDR3: CATSGTSGGSEQFF

size: few
length: 15
J: TRBJ2-7
D: NA
V: TRBV12-3/TRBV12-4
DNA: TGTGCCAGCAGTTTAGATTCGGGTCACTCCTACGAGCAGTACTTC
CDR3: CASSLDSGHSYEQYF

size: few
length: 15
J: TRBJ1-5
D: NA
V: TRBV7-2
DNA: TGTGCCAGCAGCTTAGCCTCGGGGGCCAATCAGCCCCAGCATTTT
CDR3: CASSLASGANQPQHF

size: few
length: 14
J: TRBJ2-7
D: NA
V: TRBV7-9
DNA: TGTGCCAGCAGCCCTTCAGGGGAGGCCTACGAGCAGTACTTC
CDR3: CASSPSGEAYEQYF